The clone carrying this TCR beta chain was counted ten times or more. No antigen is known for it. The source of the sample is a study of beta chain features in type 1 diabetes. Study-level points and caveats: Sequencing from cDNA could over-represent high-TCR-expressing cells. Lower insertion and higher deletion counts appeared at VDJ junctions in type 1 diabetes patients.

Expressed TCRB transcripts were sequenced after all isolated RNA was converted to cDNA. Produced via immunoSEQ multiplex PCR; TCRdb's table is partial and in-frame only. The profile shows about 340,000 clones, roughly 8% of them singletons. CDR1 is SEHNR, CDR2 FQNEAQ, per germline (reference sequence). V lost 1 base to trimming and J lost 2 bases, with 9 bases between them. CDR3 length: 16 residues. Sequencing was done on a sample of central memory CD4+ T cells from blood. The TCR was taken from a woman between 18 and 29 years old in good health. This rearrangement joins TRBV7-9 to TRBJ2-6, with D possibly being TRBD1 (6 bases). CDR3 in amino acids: CASSLGGQTGANVLTF. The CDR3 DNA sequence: TGTGCCAGCAGCTTAGGAGGACAGACTGGGGCCAACGTCCTGACTTTC.